This T cell receptor (beta chain) originates from a study of blood T cell repertoires in COVID-19. About the study: There were acute and convalescent COVID-19 samples, and they came from the United States, Italy and Spain.

Enrollees, about 18 to 89 years old, lived in approximately 24 US areas. Original methodology: Amplification with reference gene primers provided the estimates of nucleated cell counts. TCRdb's copy holds only in-frame clones and misses some; the assay was immunoSEQ multiplex PCR. V and J calls and clone size come straight from that table; D and trimming were deduced from the DNA. In the table there are about 350,000 clones, roughly 87% of which are singletons. The sequenced sample was PBMCs or T cells enriched from blood (not recorded which). This clonotype originated in a woman in her thirties who had recovered from COVID-19.

The CDR3 reads CASSLLGQGQETQYF. Here the CDR3 DNA reads TGTGCCAGCAGTTTATTGGGACAGGGCCAAGAGACCCAGTACTTC. V usage is TRBV28 and J usage is TRBJ2-5; the match to TRBD1 covers 9 bases. Trimming took 1 base from V and 1 from J; bases not matched to a gene: 1. The CDR3 covers 15 residues. Germline V gene sequence: CDR1 MDHEN, CDR2 SYDVKM.